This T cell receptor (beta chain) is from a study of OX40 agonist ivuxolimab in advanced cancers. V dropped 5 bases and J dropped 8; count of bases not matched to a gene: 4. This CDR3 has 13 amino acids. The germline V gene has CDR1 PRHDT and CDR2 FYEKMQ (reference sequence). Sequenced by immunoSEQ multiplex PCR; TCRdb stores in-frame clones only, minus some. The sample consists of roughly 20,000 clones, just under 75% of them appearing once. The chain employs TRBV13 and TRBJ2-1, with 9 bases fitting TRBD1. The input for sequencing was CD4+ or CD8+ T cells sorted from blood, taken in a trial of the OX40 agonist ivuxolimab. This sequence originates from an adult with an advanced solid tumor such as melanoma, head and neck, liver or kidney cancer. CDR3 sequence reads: CASSTRTGDEQFF. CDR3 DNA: TGTGCCAGCAGCACCCGGACAGGGGATGAGCAGTTCTTC. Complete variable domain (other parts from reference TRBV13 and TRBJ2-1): AAGVIQSPRHLIKEKRETATLKCYPIPRHDTVYWYQQGPGQDPQFLISFYEKMQSDKGSIPDRFSAQQFSDYHSELNMSSLELGDSALYFCASSTRTGDEQFFGPGTRLTVL.